The 28 T cell receptor beta chains presented below share a single source sample, sequenced in a study of blood T cells in healthy people across ages. The second PCR ran roughly 7 to 12 cycles with a sample-barcoded 5' primer and J-beta primers. TCRdb re-called the 5' RACE reads through MiXCR, storing one row per CDR3 protein. The sample contains about 1 million distinct CDR3 sequences, over 35% of which appear only once. Material for sequencing was blood. These receptor sequences come from a woman aged 60-75 years in good health.

In its sample, this clonotype was seen a few times. The genes are TRBV20-1 and TRBJ2-4, with D perhaps given as TRBD1 or TRBD2 (5 bases each). Germline CDR1 DFQATT, CDR2 SNEGSKA (reference sequence). Trimming pared 4 bases from V and 8 bases from J, leaving 24 bases between. This CDR3 comprises 16 residues. CDR3 bases: TGCAGTGCTACCCTGAGCCAAGGGACGGTGTCAGACATTCAGTACTTC. Its protein product is CSATLSQGTVSDIQYF.

This clonotype showed up just a few times. The chain employs TRBV3-1 and TRBJ2-7; 8 bases map to TRBD1. V was pared by 3 bases and J by 5 bases, with 6 bases of the junction left unmatched. This CDR3 spans 14 amino acids. CDR1 and CDR2 (germline): LGHDT, YNNKEL (reference sequence). The CDR3: CASSQADRGDEQYF. The CDR3 DNA sequence: TGTGCCAGCAGCCAGGCTGACAGGGGAGACGAGCAGTACTTC.

This clonotype was found many times. The chain joins TRBV9 to TRBJ2-5; perhaps TRBD2 as D (5 bases). The V end lost 0 bases, the J end lost 2 bases, and 5 bases lay between the germline ends. Germline V gene data show CDR1 as SGDLS and CDR2 as YYNGEE. The CDR3 contains 13 residues. The CDR3 nucleotides read TGTGCCAGCAGCGTAGGAGGGCAAGAGACCCAGTACTTC. Protein sequence: CASSVGGQETQYF.

This chain links TRBV9 with TRBJ2-7, with 10 bases identical to TRBD2. V lost 2 bases, J lost 5 bases, and 4 bases stayed unmatched. Germline CDR1 reads SGDLS; CDR2 reads YYNGEE. This CDR3 is built from 14 residues. The CDR3 DNA reads as TGTGCCAGCAGCGTCCTAGCGGGAGCGGACGAGCAGTACTTC. This sequence encodes CASSVLAGADEQYF. Drawing the rest from reference TRBV9 and TRBJ2-7, the complete variable domain is DSGVTQTPKHLITATGQRVTLRCSPRSGDLSVYWYQQSLDQGLQFLIQYYNGEERAKGNILERFSAQQFPDLHSELNLSSLELGDSALYFCASSVLAGADEQYFGPGTRLTVT.

The rearrangement links TRBV29-1 to TRBJ2-1; 12 nucleotides match TRBD2. After removal of 6 bases from V and 0 bases from J, the junction contained 9 bases not matched to a gene. Germline V gene lookup returns CDR1 SQVTM and CDR2 ANQGSEA. The CDR3 consists of 17 residues. DNA for the CDR3: TGCAGCGTGACGGGGACTAGCGGGCGTAACTCCTACAATGAGCAGTTCTTC. This gives the protein CSVTGTSGRNSYNEQFF.

This clonotype was counted a few times. The chain uses TRBV6-5 and TRBJ1-2; D might be TRBD1 (6 bases). The CDR3 runs to 14 residues. In germline, CDR1 is MNHEY, CDR2 SVGAGI. V was clipped by 6 bases and J by 5 bases, with 16 bases between them. CDR3 nucleotides: TGTGCCAGCAGACAGACAAGGGGACAATATGGCTACACCTTC. Residues: CASRQTRGQYGYTF.

The sample holds a few counts of this clonotype. The chain carries TRBV27 and TRBJ2-3; 7 positions agree with TRBD1. Germline loops: CDR1 MNHEY, CDR2 SMNVEV (reference sequence). V dropped 8 bases and J dropped 2; count of bases not matched to a gene: 7. The CDR3 consists of 14 residues. The CDR3 sequence is CASVLTGDTDTQYF. CDR3 in DNA: TGTGCCAGCGTATTAACAGGGGACACAGATACGCAGTATTTT.

This sequence joins TRBV7-2 and TRBJ2-1, with D hard to call. V dropped 3 bases and J dropped 3 bases, with 9 bases sitting between them. The CDR3 is 14 amino acids. Germline CDR1 is SGHTA and CDR2 is FQGNSA. CDR3 bases: TGTGCCAGCAGCTTTAGCTCGGACTACAATGAGCAGTTCTTC. Encoded protein: CASSFSSDYNEQFF.

The chain employs TRBV20-1 and TRBJ2-5, with a weak D call TRBD1 (5 bases). The CDR3 covers 13 residues. V lost 8 bases and J 2 bases, leaving 15 bases between the germline ends. The germline V gene has CDR1 DFQATT and CDR2 SNEGSKA (reference sequence). In nucleotides, the CDR3 is TGCAGTACGCAGGGTGCCCAACAAGAGACCCAGTACTTC. Translating gives CSTQGAQQETQYF.

V is TRBV9 and J is TRBJ2-6; a weak D match, TRBD1 (5 bases). V shed 4 bases and J shed 0 bases, with 14 bases lying between them. The CDR3 sequence is 17 residues long. The germline CDR1 and CDR2 sequences are SGDLS and YYNGEE. The CDR3 nucleotides are TGTGCCAGCAGCCCCCGGAGACAGTCCTCTGGGGCCAACGTCCTGACTTTC. Translation: CASSPRRQSSGANVLTF.

This rearrangement joins TRBV30 to TRBJ2-7, with 8 positions matching TRBD2. Germline CDR1 is GTSNPN and CDR2 is SVGIG (reference sequence). The ends lost 3 bases at V and 7 bases at J; junction bases unmatched: 2. This CDR3 comprises 11 residues. CDR3 amino acids: CAWRLAGEQYF. The CDR3 region has the DNA TGTGCCTGGAGGCTAGCGGGTGAGCAGTACTTC. Full variable domain (outside the CDR3, taken from reference TRBV30 and TRBJ2-7): SQTIHQWPATLVQPVGSPLSLECTVEGTSNPNLYWYRQAAGRGLQLLFYSVGIGQISSEVPQNLSASRPQDRQFILSSKKLLLSDSGFYLCAWRLAGEQYFGPGTRLTVT.

As to this clonotype: One junction end does not reproduce the germline sequence, and a read error may be involved. The V call is TRBV10-3, the J call TRBJ1-2; TRBD1 is a possible D gene (5 bases). The germline gives CDR1 ENHRY, CDR2 SYGVKD. The CDR3 runs to 14 residues. CDR3 sequence: CAISDSVGVRGYAF. The CDR3 DNA reads TGTGCCATCAGTGATTCGGTGGGGGTACGCGGCTACGCCTTC.

This clonotype occurred a few times. This chain joins TRBV12-3 or TRBV12-4 and TRBJ1-2, with D possibly matching TRBD1 (6 bases). The CDR3 spans 14 residues. V lost 6 bases and J 7 bases, leaving 18 bases between the germline ends. Here the CDR3 DNA reads TGTGCCAGCAGCCTAACCGGCGGGGGGGCTGGCTACACCTTC. It translates to CASSLTGGGAGYTF.

The chain combines TRBV7-9 with TRBJ2-4, with D possibly TRBD1 on 7 matching bases. The CDR3 loop spans 17 amino acids. Germline loops: CDR1 SEHNR, CDR2 FQNEAQ (reference sequence). V was trimmed by 3 bases and J by 8 bases, leaving 23 bases between them. The DNA of the CDR3 is TGTGCCAGCAGCTTTGGGACAGACGGGGTTGGAGGGTACATTCAGTACTTC. It yields the protein CASSFGTDGVGGYIQYF.

This clonotype has only a few counts. V usage is TRBV3-1 and J usage is TRBJ2-1; TRBD2 aligns across 9 bases. CDR1 is LGHDT and CDR2 is YNNKEL in the germline V gene (reference sequence). The CDR3 runs to 15 residues. The trim removed 4 bases at V and 6 bases at J, leaving 7 bases unmatched. Here the CDR3 DNA reads TGTGCCAGCAGCCTAAGGGGGACTAGCTCCAATGAGCAGTTCTTC. Residues: CASSLRGTSSNEQFF.

This clonotype occurred a few times. V usage is TRBV13 and J usage is TRBJ2-7; TRBD1 might be the D (6 bases). From germline, CDR1 is PRHDT and CDR2 FYEKMQ (reference sequence). V was clipped by 4 bases and J by 2 bases, with 15 bases between them. The CDR3 sequence is 15 residues long. In nucleotides, the CDR3 is TGTGCCAGCAGCTCCGGACAGATTCGAACCTACGAGCAGTACTTC. As protein: CASSSGQIRTYEQYF.

This chain uses TRBV30 with TRBJ2-3; D not certain. Germline V gives CDR1 GTSNPN, CDR2 SVGIG (reference sequence). Trimming left V 2 bases short and J 2 bases short, with 8 bases between. This CDR3 contains 13 residues. CDR3 coding DNA: TGTGCCTGGAGTCAAGGGAACACAGATACGCAGTATTTT. Its translation is CAWSQGNTDTQYF.

This clonotype has just a few counts. The rearrangement uses TRBV7-6 and TRBJ2-1; 14 nucleotides line up with TRBD2. This CDR3 comprises 17 residues. Germline CDR1 and CDR2: SGHVS and FNYEAQ. Germline trimming cut 0 bases from V and 7 bases from J; bases unmatched to any gene: 5. CDR3 sequence reads: CASSLAGTSGSVNEQFF. CDR3 sequence (DNA): TGTGCCAGCAGCTTAGCGGGGACTAGCGGGAGTGTAAATGAGCAGTTCTTC.

This clonotype was observed many times. The rearrangement uses TRBV4-1 and TRBJ1-1, with D perhaps TRBD1 (5 bases). The CDR3 loop spans 19 amino acids. The V end was cut by 1 base, the J end by 1 base, with 22 bases between. Looked up from germline, CDR1 is MGHRA and CDR2 is YSYEKL. For the CDR3, the DNA is TGCGCCAGCAGCCAAGCCATCGGGGTTGATGCGGGGCCGAACACTGAAGCTTTCTTT. This translates into CASSQAIGVDAGPNTEAFF.

The chain recombines TRBV20-1 with TRBJ1-2; 8 nucleotides match TRBD1. The CDR3 is 15 amino acids. Germline loops: CDR1 DFQATT, CDR2 SNEGSKA (reference sequence). After removal of 4 bases from V and 4 bases from J, the junction contained 11 bases not matched to a gene. The DNA for the CDR3 is TGCAGTGCTACAGAAGACAGGGGAAGGAGCTATGGCTACACCTTC. This gives the protein CSATEDRGRSYGYTF.

This rearrangement joins TRBV2 to TRBJ2-3; 15 bases align to TRBD2. CDR1 and CDR2 from the germline V gene are SNHLY and FYNNEI. The CDR3 has 16 amino acids. After removal of 4 bases from V and 4 bases from J, the junction contained 3 bases not matched to a gene. The CDR3 DNA follows: TGTGCCAGCAGTGGGACTAGCGGGAGGGCCCCAGATACGCAGTATTTT. This codes for CASSGTSGRAPDTQYF.

The V gene is TRBV2, the J gene TRBJ2-1; 9 bases agree with TRBD1. V lost 11 bases and J lost 2; bases outside the gene matches: 4. Germline V lookup: CDR1 SNHLY, CDR2 FYNNEI. The CDR3 loop spans 13 amino acids. CDR3 DNA sequence: TGTGCCGACGGGGACAGGGCCTACAATGAGCAGTTCTTC. Its protein product is CADGDRAYNEQFF.

The CDR3 loop is CSARILQGSTDTQYF. In DNA, the CDR3 is TGCAGTGCTAGAATCCTTCAGGGGAGCACAGATACGCAGTATTTT. The rearrangement uses TRBV20-1 and TRBJ2-3, with a tentative D call TRBD1 (6 bases). Per germline, CDR1 DFQATT and CDR2 SNEGSKA (reference sequence). Between the trimmed V and J ends, which lost 2 bases and 0 bases, there was a span of 12 bases. The CDR3 runs 15 residues.

This chain's CDR3 is CASSLGLWLAGAGNEQFF. The CDR3 nucleotides read TGCGCCAGCAGCTTGGGTTTGTGGCTAGCGGGAGCCGGCAATGAGCAGTTCTTC. The chain recombines TRBV5-1 with TRBJ2-1; 10 bases are a match to TRBD2. CDR3 length: 18 residues. Germline assignment: CDR1 SGHRS and CDR2 YFSETQ. With V trimmed by 0 bases and J by 6 bases, 12 bases remained unmatched.

This clonotype was seen a few times. This sequence joins TRBV6-5 and TRBJ2-7; 10 bases line up with TRBD1. The CDR3 length is 16 residues. Trimming took 2 bases from V and 5 from J; bases not matched to a gene: 9. Germline assignment: CDR1 MNHEY and CDR2 SVGAGI. The CDR3: CASSYPKGTGAHEQYF. The CDR3 bases are TGTGCCAGCAGTTACCCGAAGGGGACAGGGGCTCACGAGCAGTACTTC.

This clonotype was recorded a few times. The chain couples TRBV3-1 to TRBJ2-4; D may be TRBD2 (6 bases). The CDR3 contains 12 residues. Germline CDR1 reads LGHDT; CDR2 reads YNNKEL (reference sequence). Deletions cut 2 bases from V and 7 bases from J, with 6 bases between. Written as DNA, the CDR3 is TGTGCCAGCAGCCAACTAGCGAACATTCAGTACTTC. This gives the protein CASSQLANIQYF.

This chain joins TRBV7-2 and TRBJ1-2, with D perhaps matching TRBD1 (5 bases). V was trimmed by 6 bases and J by 5 bases, leaving 13 bases between them. Germline CDR1 reads SGHTA; CDR2 reads FQGNSA. The CDR3 totals 13 residues. CDR3 loop: CASRAREKYGYTF. The CDR3 coding sequence is TGTGCCAGCAGGGCCAGGGAGAAATATGGCTACACCTTC. The variable domain in full, completed from reference TRBV7-2 and TRBJ1-2, reads GAGVSQSPSNKVTEKGKDVELRCDPISGHTALYWYRQSLGQGLEFLIYFQGNSAPDKSGLPSDRFSAERTGGSVSTLTIQRTQQEDSAVYLCASRAREKYGYTFGSGTRLTVV.

The chain has TRBV3-1 and TRBJ2-1, with D possibly being TRBD2 (7 bases). V lost 0 bases and J 8 bases, leaving 23 bases between the germline ends. The CDR3 consists of 18 residues. Germline CDR1 is LGHDT and CDR2 is YNNKEL (reference sequence). The CDR3 DNA reads TGTGCCAGCAGCCAAGAGAATTTGCGGGGGCTCCTTGCCGATGAGCAGTTCTTC. This translates into CASSQENLRGLLADEQFF.